This T cell receptor beta chain is from a study of cytomegalovirus exposure and HLA in healthy donors. Trimming took off 0 bases at V and 4 bases at J, with 10 bases between the two ends. This CDR3 spans 15 amino acids. The germline CDR1 and CDR2 sequences are MNHNS and SASEGT. Use of 60 Vbeta and 13 Jbeta primers characterized the PCR. Method: immunoSEQ multiplex PCR; TCRdb's copy keeps in-frame clones and lacks some. The data show under 150,000 clones, under 90% seen once. The chain employs TRBV6-1 and TRBJ1-5; D is perhaps TRBD1 (5 bases). This sequence was found in a male donor in good health and CMV-seronegative. The sample consisted of PBMCs. DNA of the CDR3: TGTGCCAGCAGTGAAGCTCCAGGGCCTAATCAGCCCCAGCATTTT. Encoded protein: CASSEAPGPNQPQHF.